This TCR beta chain is from a study of shared clonotypes between healthy human individuals (dated by TCRdb to the early 2020s). Turning to the overall study: The cohort included a few men and a couple of women between 18 and 49 years of age. Per donor, three plates each were used for CD4 naive and CD4 memory, two for CD8 naive, and one for CD8 memory. The study deeply sequenced blood TCR repertoires of five healthy adults to estimate repertoire size and the extent of clonotype sharing between individuals. To increase sequencing depth and limit assay-specific biases, different laboratories used diverse techniques to prepare libraries and sequence TCR repertoires. Each donor's leukapheresis produced roughly between about 0.8 and 8.9 billion PBMCs. The study at large found these results: Compared with non-shared clonotypes, the clonotypes found in all four sorted-subset donors had higher generation probabilities. The genetic and exposure-history diversity represented was limited by the small number of donors. Only blood was sampled, and tissue TCR repertoires likely differ from those in blood. Even with the large sequencing depth, rarefaction of the sorted-subset datasets indicated that sequencing was incomplete. Pairwise subsampling indicated that sequencing depth was expected to affect the degree of clonotype sharing among donors. Naive subsets generally had larger estimated clonotype richness than memory subsets. Sharing across a few donors was observed for about 4.8% of naive CD4, around 3.5% of naive CD8, 2% to 2.5% of memory CD4, and less than 0.45% of memory CD8 clonotypes.

CD8 naive samples were CD45RO-negative cells positively selected for CCR7, giving a CD45RA+CCR7+ population that excluded TemRA cells. Healthy HIV-negative adults with no recently reported acute infections or vaccinations were included as donors. Every donor was a Caucasian adult living in Nashville, Tennessee, USA. Blood was collected by leukapheresis, and PBMCs were isolated by Ficoll-Histopaque density gradient centrifugation and then cryopreserved in liquid nitrogen vapor phase. Analytical flow cytometry was used to check the purity and quantity of each magnetically sorted T cell population. From each sorted fraction, genomic DNA was isolated and quantified by UV absorbance on a Nanodrop 2000c. In regard to this clone: The antigen it binds to is not known. The input lacks base qualities; no much larger clone sits a single base away.

V drops 6 bases and J drops 2 bases, leaving 11 bases in between. Sequences SGHTA (CDR1) and FQGNSA (CDR2) are obtained from the germline V gene. Reading from cysteine to phenylalanine, the CDR3 counts 13 amino acids. Just the 39-base CDR3 DNA is kept, in frame starting at base 1. Using the deep immunoSEQ assay, multiplex PCR amplified TCR CDR3 regions from genomic DNA. Extracted genomic DNA from each cell subset was spread evenly across all wells of several immunoSEQ 96-well plates, with each plate serving as a replicate. For sorted subsets, approximately 0.2 ug of genomic DNA, equivalent to some 30,000 T cell genomes, went into each replicate PCR. Purified libraries were quantified with a Qubit 3.0 fluorometer, sized on a Bioanalyzer 2100, and re-quantified with the KAPA Library Quantification kit. A separate single-read 150-cycle Illumina NextSeq 550 flow cell was used to sequence each immunoSEQ 96-well plate. The source study handled its data this way. The immunoSEQ output contained only junctional sequences without quality scores, so filtering could not match that applied to full-length reads. Sequences were annotated with PyIR, a Python wrapper for IgBLAST v1.9, using IMGT germline references to assign V/J genes and CDR3. Reads were removed for weak V/J assignments (E-value above 1e-6), missing CDR3, stop codons, out-of-frame junctions, or ambiguous translated residues. V3J clonotypes were defined as sequences sharing the same inferred V gene, J gene, and CDR3 amino acid sequence. Percentage overlap between repertoires was calculated by dividing the number of shared unique clonotypes by the size of the smaller repertoire. Three approaches were used to assess repertoire richness: RTK rarefaction, the Chao1 estimator, and Recon v2.1 estimates of unobserved clonotypes. For all TCRbeta clonotypes obtained by the gDNA method from four donors, generation probabilities were computed with OLGA. TCRdb stores this immuneACCESS table with in-frame sequences only. Part of the clones is absent; in the studies checked, under half of the shortfall reflects unresolved V genes, and no reason is known for the rest. V and J calls and clone size are copied from that table; D and trimming were computed from the DNA. The sample table holds under 850,000 clones, of which 80% to 95% were seen once. The ten top clones hold about 24% of the sample.

The chain is encoded by TRBV7-2 joined to TRBJ2-7; the D gene is perhaps TRBD1, on 5 matching bases. The sample consisted of naive CD8+ T cells sorted from blood. Read against the paper, the sample's cell subset or site label means: CD45RA+CCR7+. The sequence was collected from a man between 25 and 39 years old in good health. Here the CDR3 is given as CASRSDSPYEQYF. The DNA is TGTGCCAGCAGATCTGACAGTCCCTACGAGCAGTACTTC.